This TCR beta chain was profiled in a study of T cell clones after liver transplantation. Using immunoSEQ multiplex PCR, the repertoire was profiled, and TCRdb retains in-frame clones only, with some absent. The repertoire consists of approximately 55,000 clones, with about two thirds occurring once and the leading ten covering 14% to 15%. The V and J ends lost 6 bases and 5 bases, in that order; junction bases with no gene match: 12. There are 16 residues in the CDR3. Germline V gene lookup returns CDR1 LGHNA and CDR2 YNFKEQ. The chain carries TRBV4-2 and TRBJ2-3; TRBD2 agrees at 9 bases. The material sequenced was CD4+ T cells from blood, taken before liver transplant. The TCR sequence derives from a human donor who received a liver transplant. CDR3 sequence (DNA): TGTGCCAGCAGTAGACGGAGCGGGGGGCAGGGAGATACGCAGTATTTT. Protein: CASSRRSGGQGDTQYF.